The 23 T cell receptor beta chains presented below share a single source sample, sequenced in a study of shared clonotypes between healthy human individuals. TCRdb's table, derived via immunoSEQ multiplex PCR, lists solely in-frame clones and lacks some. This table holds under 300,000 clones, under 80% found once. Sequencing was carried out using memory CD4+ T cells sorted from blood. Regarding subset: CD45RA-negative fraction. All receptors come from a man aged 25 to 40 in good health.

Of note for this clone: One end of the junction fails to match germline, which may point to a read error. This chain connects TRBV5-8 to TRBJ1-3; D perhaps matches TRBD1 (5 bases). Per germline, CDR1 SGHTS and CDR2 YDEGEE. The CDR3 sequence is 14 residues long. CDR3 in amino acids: CASRARGLGDTIYF. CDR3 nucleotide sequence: TGTGCCAGCAGAGCACGGGGCCTTGGAGACACCATATATTTT.

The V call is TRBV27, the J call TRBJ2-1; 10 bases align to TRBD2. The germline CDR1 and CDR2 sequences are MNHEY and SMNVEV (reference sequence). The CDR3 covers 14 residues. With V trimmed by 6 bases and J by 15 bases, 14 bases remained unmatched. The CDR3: CASRGLAAGGGPFF. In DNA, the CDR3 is TGTGCCAGCAGAGGACTAGCGGCGGGGGGCGGTCCGTTCTTC.

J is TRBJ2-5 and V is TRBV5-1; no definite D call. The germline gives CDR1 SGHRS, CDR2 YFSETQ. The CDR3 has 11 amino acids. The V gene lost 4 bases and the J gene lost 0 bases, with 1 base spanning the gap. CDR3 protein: CASSNQETQYF. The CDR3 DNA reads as TGCGCCAGCAGCAACCAAGAGACCCAGTACTTC.

The CDR3 DNA reads as TGCAGTGCTGGTGGCAGAGAGACCCAGTACTTC. It encodes CSAGGRETQYF. The chain employs TRBV20-1 and TRBJ2-5; D not certain. V was cut by 5 bases and J by 4 bases, with 8 bases left in between. The CDR3 has 11 amino acids. The germline V gene encodes CDR1 DFQATT and CDR2 SNEGSKA (reference sequence).

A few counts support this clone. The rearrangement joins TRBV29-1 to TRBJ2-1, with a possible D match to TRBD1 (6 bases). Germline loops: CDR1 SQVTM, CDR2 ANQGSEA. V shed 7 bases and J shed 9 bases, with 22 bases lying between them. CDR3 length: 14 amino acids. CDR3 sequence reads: CSGQVRHSSSEQFF. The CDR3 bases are TGCAGCGGACAGGTTCGTCACTCATCTAGTGAGCAGTTCTTC.

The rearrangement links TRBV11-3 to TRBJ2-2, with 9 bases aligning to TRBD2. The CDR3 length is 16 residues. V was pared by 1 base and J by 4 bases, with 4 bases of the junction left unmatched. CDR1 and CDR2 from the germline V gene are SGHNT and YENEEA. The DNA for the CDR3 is TGTGCCAGCAGCTTAGGTAGCGGGAGTTTCACCGGGGAGCTGTTTTTT. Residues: CASSLGSGSFTGELFF.

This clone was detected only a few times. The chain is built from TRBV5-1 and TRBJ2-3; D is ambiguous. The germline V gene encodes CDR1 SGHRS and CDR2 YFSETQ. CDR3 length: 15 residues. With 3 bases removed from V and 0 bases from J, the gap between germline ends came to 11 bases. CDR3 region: CASSSMSPSTDTQYF. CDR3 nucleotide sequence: TGCGCCAGCAGCTCCATGAGTCCTAGCACAGATACGCAGTATTTT.

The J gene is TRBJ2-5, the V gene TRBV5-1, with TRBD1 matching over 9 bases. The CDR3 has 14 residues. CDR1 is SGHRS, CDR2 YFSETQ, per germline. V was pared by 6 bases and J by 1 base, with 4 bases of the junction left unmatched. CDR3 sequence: CASTAQGAQETQYF. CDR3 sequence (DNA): TGCGCCAGCACGGCACAGGGGGCCCAAGAGACCCAGTACTTC. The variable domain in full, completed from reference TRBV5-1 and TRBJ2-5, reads KAGVTQTPRYLIKTRGQQVTLSCSPISGHRSVSWYQQTPGQGLQFLFEYFSETQRNKGNFPGRFSGRQFSNSRSEMNVSTLELGDSALYLCASTAQGAQETQYFGPGTRLLVL.

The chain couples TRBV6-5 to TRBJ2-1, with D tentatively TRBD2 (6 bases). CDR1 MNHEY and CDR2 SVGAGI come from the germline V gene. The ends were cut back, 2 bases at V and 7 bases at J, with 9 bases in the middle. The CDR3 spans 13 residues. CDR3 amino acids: CASSYGRGNEQFF. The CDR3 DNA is TGTGCCAGCAGTTACGGCCGGGGGAATGAGCAGTTCTTC.

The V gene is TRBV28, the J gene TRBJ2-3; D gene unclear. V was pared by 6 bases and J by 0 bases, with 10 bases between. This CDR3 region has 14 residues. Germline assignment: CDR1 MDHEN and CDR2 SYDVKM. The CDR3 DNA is TGTGCCAGCAGCGTCTACGGGAGCACAGATACGCAGTATTTT. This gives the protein CASSVYGSTDTQYF. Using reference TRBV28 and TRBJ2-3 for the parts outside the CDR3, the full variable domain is DVKVTQSSRYLVKRTGEKVFLECVQDMDHENMFWYRQDPGLGLRLIYFSYDVKMKEKGDIPEGYSVSREKKERFSLILESASTNQTSMYLCASSVYGSTDTQYFGPGTRLTVL.

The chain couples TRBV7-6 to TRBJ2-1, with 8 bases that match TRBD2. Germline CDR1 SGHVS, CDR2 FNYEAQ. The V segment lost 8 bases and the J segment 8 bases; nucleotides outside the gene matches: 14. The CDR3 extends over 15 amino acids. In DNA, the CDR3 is TGTGCCAGCCAAAAAGGGGCGGGCGGGAGGTATGAGCAGTTCTTC. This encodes CASQKGAGGRYEQFF.

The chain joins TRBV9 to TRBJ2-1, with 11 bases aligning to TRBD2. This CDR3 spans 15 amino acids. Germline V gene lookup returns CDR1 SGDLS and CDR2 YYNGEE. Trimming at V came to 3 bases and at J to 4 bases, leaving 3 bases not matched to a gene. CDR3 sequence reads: CASSALAGAYNEQFF. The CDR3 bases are TGTGCCAGCAGCGCACTAGCGGGAGCTTACAATGAGCAGTTCTTC.

The CDR3 protein is CASSERLMNTEAFF. The CDR3 DNA reads as TGTGCCAGCAGTGAACGACTAATGAACACTGAAGCTTTCTTT. The rearrangement uses TRBV2 and TRBJ1-1; D remains ambiguous. Trimming took off 2 bases at V and 0 bases at J, with 7 bases between the two ends. CDR3 length equals 14 residues. Germline V gives CDR1 SNHLY, CDR2 FYNNEI.

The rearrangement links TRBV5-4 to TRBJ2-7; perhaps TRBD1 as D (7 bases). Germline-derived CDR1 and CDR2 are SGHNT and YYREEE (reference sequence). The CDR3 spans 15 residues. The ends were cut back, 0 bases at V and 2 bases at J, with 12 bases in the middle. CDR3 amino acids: CASSLGAGQTYEQYF. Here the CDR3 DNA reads TGTGCCAGCAGCTTGGGGGCGGGACAGACCTACGAGCAGTACTTC.

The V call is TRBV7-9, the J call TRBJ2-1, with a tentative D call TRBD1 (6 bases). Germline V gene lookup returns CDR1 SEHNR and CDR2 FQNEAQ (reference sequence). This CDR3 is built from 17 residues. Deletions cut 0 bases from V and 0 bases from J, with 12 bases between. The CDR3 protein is CASSLALQGLSYNEQFF. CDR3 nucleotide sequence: TGTGCCAGCAGCTTAGCCTTACAGGGCCTCTCCTACAATGAGCAGTTCTTC.

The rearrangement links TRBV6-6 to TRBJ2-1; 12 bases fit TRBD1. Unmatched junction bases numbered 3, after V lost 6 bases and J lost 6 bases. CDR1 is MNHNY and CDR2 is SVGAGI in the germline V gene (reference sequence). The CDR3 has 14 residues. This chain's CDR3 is CASRRDRGLNEQFF. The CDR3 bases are TGTGCCAGCAGACGGGACAGGGGGCTCAATGAGCAGTTCTTC.

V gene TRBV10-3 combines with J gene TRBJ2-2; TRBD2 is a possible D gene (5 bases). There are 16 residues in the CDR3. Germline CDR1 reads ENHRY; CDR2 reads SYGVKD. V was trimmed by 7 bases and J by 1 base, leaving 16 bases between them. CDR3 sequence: CAITEDSRLNTGELFF. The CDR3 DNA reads TGTGCCATCACCGAGGACTCACGACTGAACACCGGGGAGCTGTTTTTT.

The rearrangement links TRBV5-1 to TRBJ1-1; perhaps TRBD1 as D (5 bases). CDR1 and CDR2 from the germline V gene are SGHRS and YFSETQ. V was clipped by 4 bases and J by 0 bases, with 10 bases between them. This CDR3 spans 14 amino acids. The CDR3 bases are TGCGCCAGCAGCGCCGACAGTCTGAACACTGAAGCTTTCTTT. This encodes CASSADSLNTEAFF.

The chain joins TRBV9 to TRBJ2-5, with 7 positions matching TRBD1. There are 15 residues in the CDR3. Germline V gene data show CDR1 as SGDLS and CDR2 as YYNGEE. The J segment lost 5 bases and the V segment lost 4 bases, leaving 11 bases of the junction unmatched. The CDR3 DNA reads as TGTGCCAGCAGCTATAATGACAGGGTATGGGAGACCCAGTACTTC. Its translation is CASSYNDRVWETQYF.

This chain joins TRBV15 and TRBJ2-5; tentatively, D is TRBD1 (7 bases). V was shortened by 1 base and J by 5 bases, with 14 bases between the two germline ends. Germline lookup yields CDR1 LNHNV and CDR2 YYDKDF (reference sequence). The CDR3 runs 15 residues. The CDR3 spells CATSRVEGADETQYF. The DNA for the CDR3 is TGTGCCACCAGCAGAGTGGAGGGGGCAGATGAGACCCAGTACTTC.

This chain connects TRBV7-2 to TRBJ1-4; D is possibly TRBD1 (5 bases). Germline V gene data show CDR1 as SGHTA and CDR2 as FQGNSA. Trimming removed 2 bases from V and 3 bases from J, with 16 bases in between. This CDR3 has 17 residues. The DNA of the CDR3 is TGTGCCAGCAGCTTATCGTTGGTTGGGACCCCTAATGAAAAACTGTTTTTT. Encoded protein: CASSLSLVGTPNEKLFF.

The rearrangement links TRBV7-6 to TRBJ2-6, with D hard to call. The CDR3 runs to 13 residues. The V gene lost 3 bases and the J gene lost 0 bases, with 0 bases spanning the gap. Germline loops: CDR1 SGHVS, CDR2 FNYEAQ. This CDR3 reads CASSFSGANVLTF. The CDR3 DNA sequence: TGTGCCAGCAGCTTCTCTGGGGCCAACGTCCTGACTTTC. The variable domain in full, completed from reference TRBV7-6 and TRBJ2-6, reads GAGVSQSPRYKVTKRGQDVALRCDPISGHVSLYWYRQALGQGPEFLTYFNYEAQQDKSGLPNDRFSAERPEGSISTLTIQRTEQRDSAMYRCASSFSGANVLTFGAGSRLTVL.

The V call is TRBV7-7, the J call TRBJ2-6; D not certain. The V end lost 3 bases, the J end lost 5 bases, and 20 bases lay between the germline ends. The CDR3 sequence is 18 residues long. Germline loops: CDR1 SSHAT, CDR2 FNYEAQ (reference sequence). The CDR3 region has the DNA TGTGCCAGCAGCTTGCCTCCTAGTCCACAAAGTCGGGCCAACGTCCTGACTTTC. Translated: CASSLPPSPQSRANVLTF.